Detailed here is one T cell receptor (beta chain). The record originates from a study of blood T cell repertoires in COVID-19. About the research overall: The United States, Italy and Spain provided the acute and convalescent COVID-19 samples. Nucleic acid was either cDNA or gDNA, and it came from T cells, B-cell-depleted T cells, or PBMCs.

In the authors' workflow: Nucleated cell number was recorded as an estimate derived from reference gene primer amplification. Data came from immunoSEQ multiplex PCR; TCRdb stores just in-frame clones and leaves some out. Clonal size and the V and J genes are those of that table, whereas D and trimming came from the DNA. This table holds a few hundred thousand clones, 75% to 90% found once. With 5 bases removed from V and 1 base from J, the gap between germline ends came to 12 bases. The CDR3 spans 15 residues. Germline V gene lookup returns CDR1 LGHDT and CDR2 YNNKEL (reference sequence). This TCR was sampled from a woman under 30 with acute or convalescent COVID-19. V usage is TRBV3-1 (or the pseudogene TRBV3-2) and J usage is TRBJ2-1; a possible D gene is TRBD2 (6 bases). Material: peripheral blood. Here the CDR3 reads CASSEPGGSYNEQFF. The CDR3 coding sequence is TGTGCCAGCAGCGAGCCCGGAGGGTCCTACAATGAGCAGTTCTTC.